Listed here are 21 T cell receptor beta chains from one sample, sequenced in a study of OX40 agonist ivuxolimab in advanced cancers. Clones were sequenced by immunoSEQ multiplex PCR, and TCRdb holds only the in-frame ones, with some missing. The table has some 39,000 clones, around nine tenths seen once; the top ten hold approximately 13%. Sample: CD4+ or CD8+ T cells sorted from blood, taken in a trial of the OX40 agonist ivuxolimab. These receptors were taken from an adult with an advanced solid tumor such as melanoma, head and neck, liver or kidney cancer.

The chain couples TRBV7-2 to TRBJ2-3; 7 bases line up with TRBD2. With 2 bases clipped from V and 4 bases from J, the junction kept 9 bases outside the gene matches. This CDR3 contains 16 residues. The germline gives CDR1 SGHTA, CDR2 FQGNSA. The CDR3 loop is CASSLWGGEGADTQYF. DNA for the CDR3: TGTGCCAGCAGCTTATGGGGGGGAGAAGGGGCAGATACGCAGTATTTT.

In this sample, this clone turned up once. This chain connects TRBV6-6 to TRBJ1-1, with D uncertain. V was trimmed by 7 bases and J by 7 bases, leaving 10 bases between them. Germline assignment: CDR1 MNHNY and CDR2 SVGAGI (reference sequence). This CDR3 has 11 amino acids. For the CDR3, the DNA is TGTGCCAGCATCTACGGGAGTGAAGCTTTCTTT. This gives the protein CASIYGSEAFF.

This clone was seen a handful of times. The rearrangement uses TRBV6-6 and TRBJ2-7, with TRBD2 matching over 8 bases. Germline assignment: CDR1 MNHNY and CDR2 SVGAGI (reference sequence). V dropped 4 bases and J dropped 1; count of bases not matched to a gene: 3. This CDR3 spans 14 amino acids. The CDR3 DNA follows: TGTGCCAGCAGTTTCGGGGGGGTTTCCTACGAGCAGTACTTC. This encodes CASSFGGVSYEQYF.

This clone was seen a single time. The J gene is TRBJ1-6, the V gene TRBV7-6; unclear D gene. The CDR3 is 13 residues long. Germline V CDR1 and CDR2: SGHVS, FNYEAQ. The V and J ends lost 2 bases and 7 bases respectively, with 6 bases between them. The CDR3 DNA is TGTGCCAGCAGCTTATCCGGGAATTCACCCCTCCACTTT. It codes for CASSLSGNSPLHF.

The rearrangement uses TRBV6-4 and TRBJ2-1; 7 bases line up with TRBD1. V lost 2 bases and J lost 5; bases outside the gene matches: 3. The CDR3 has 14 amino acids. Germline loops: CDR1 MRHNA, CDR2 SNTAGT. The CDR3 spells CASSDGTANNEQFF. CDR3 sequence (DNA): TGTGCCAGCAGTGACGGGACAGCGAACAATGAGCAGTTCTTC.

The chain combines TRBV4-2 with TRBJ2-3; D uncertain. Germline V gives CDR1 LGHNA, CDR2 YNFKEQ. This CDR3 is built from 11 residues. Trimming pared 0 bases from V and 7 bases from J, leaving 2 bases between. The CDR3 reads CASSQENTQYF. Written as DNA, the CDR3 is TGTGCCAGCAGCCAAGAAAATACGCAGTATTTT.

This clone was detected a few times. The chain couples TRBV7-9 to TRBJ1-5, with TRBD1 identical over 8 bases. CDR3 length equals 15 residues. Germline-derived CDR1 and CDR2 are SEHNR and FQNEAQ (reference sequence). V shed 5 bases and J 9 bases; nucleotides not matched to a gene: 12. The CDR3 protein is CASSPGAGGGGPQHF. CDR3 in DNA: TGTGCCAGCAGCCCTGGGGCAGGGGGCGGCGGGCCCCAGCATTTT.

This rearrangement joins TRBV6-6 to TRBJ1-4; D is unresolved. CDR1 MNHNY and CDR2 SVGAGI come from the germline V gene (reference sequence). The CDR3 sequence is 13 residues long. V dropped 2 bases and J dropped 5 bases, with 6 bases sitting between them. For the CDR3, the DNA is TGTGCCAGCAGTTACGGGGAGAATGAAAAACTGTTTTTT. This sequence encodes CASSYGENEKLFF.

Turning to this clone: Mismatch with germline at one junction end may stem from a read error. The V and J genes are TRBV7-7 and TRBJ2-3; the match to TRBD2 covers 7 bases. Germline values: CDR1 SSHAT, CDR2 FNYEAQ (reference sequence). This CDR3 region has 14 residues. The CDR3 loop reads CASSLNPLAVPQYF. The CDR3 bases are TGTGCTAGCAGCTTAAACCCCCTAGCGGTTCCGCAGTATTTT.

V gene TRBV7-2 combines with J gene TRBJ2-3; TRBD2 aligns across 8 bases. With V trimmed by 4 bases and J by 2 bases, 5 bases remained unmatched. The V gene's germline CDR1 is SGHTA and CDR2 FQGNSA. This CDR3 has 15 residues. Here the CDR3 reads CASSSVAGPTDTQYF. For the CDR3, the DNA is TGTGCCAGCAGCTCAGTAGCGGGACCCACAGATACGCAGTATTTT.

The chain is built from TRBV6-1 and TRBJ2-5; D may be TRBD1 or TRBD2 (5 bases each). V gave up 6 bases and J gave up 5 bases, with 19 bases separating them. The CDR3 loop spans 15 amino acids. The germline V gene encodes CDR1 MNHNS and CDR2 SASEGT. The CDR3 sequence is CASSPPRGAKETQYF. Here the CDR3 DNA reads TGTGCCAGCAGCCCCCCTCGAGGGGCCAAGGAGACCCAGTACTTC.

The chain employs TRBV5-8 and TRBJ1-5, with 7 bases that match TRBD1. V trimming: 5 bases; J trimming: 7 bases; junction bases outside the gene matches: 15. The CDR3 runs 16 residues. Germline V gives CDR1 SGHTS, CDR2 YDEGEE. The CDR3 sequence: CASRPVQGLGGQPQHF. The CDR3 DNA reads as TGTGCCAGCAGACCTGTACAGGGGCTCGGAGGGCAGCCCCAGCATTTT.

This clone was detected only a few times. This sequence joins TRBV9 and TRBJ2-7; 11 nucleotides agree with TRBD1. The CDR3 spans 15 residues. Losses at the gene ends were 1 base for V and 4 bases for J; bases not matched to a gene: 4. The germline V gene encodes CDR1 SGDLS and CDR2 YYNGEE. CDR3 region: CASSVSGQGGYEQYF. As DNA, the CDR3 is TGTGCCAGCAGCGTATCGGGACAGGGGGGGTACGAGCAGTACTTC.

The gene calls are TRBV10-3 and TRBJ1-1; tentatively, D is TRBD1 (6 bases). CDR1 is ENHRY and CDR2 is SYGVKD in the germline V gene. The CDR3 is made up of 15 amino acids. Trimming stripped 11 bases from V and 1 base from J, with 20 bases between. CDR3 in amino acids: CAPTRGHRPNTEAFF. The CDR3 DNA follows: TGTGCCCCAACCCGGGGGCACCGACCGAACACTGAAGCTTTCTTT.

This chain connects TRBV6-5 to TRBJ2-1; 7 nucleotides align to TRBD2. The V gene's germline CDR1 is MNHEY and CDR2 SVGAGI. Trimming removed 0 bases from V and 9 bases from J; junction bases left unmatched: 11. This CDR3 has 16 residues. CDR3 loop: CASSYSGLVLASEQFF. The CDR3 DNA reads TGTGCCAGCAGTTACTCTGGACTAGTTCTTGCAAGTGAGCAGTTCTTC.

The rearrangement uses TRBV30 and TRBJ2-1; TRBD2 matches at 12 bases. This CDR3 is 15 amino acids long. With V trimmed by 3 bases and J by 10 bases, 10 bases remained unmatched. The germline V gene has CDR1 GTSNPN and CDR2 SVGIG (reference sequence). DNA of the CDR3: TGTGCCTGGAGGAGGATCCTAGCGGGAGGGAGGGAGCAGTTCTTC. Its protein product is CAWRRILAGGREQFF. Supplemented by reference TRBV30 and TRBJ2-1, the full variable domain reads SQTIHQWPATLVQPVGSPLSLECTVEGTSNPNLYWYRQAAGRGLQLLFYSVGIGQISSEVPQNLSASRPQDRQFILSSKKLLLSDSGFYLCAWRRILAGGREQFFGPGTRLTVL.

The V call is TRBV7-2, the J call TRBJ2-7, with a weak D call TRBD2 (5 bases). This CDR3 is built from 13 residues. The V gene lost 5 bases and the J gene lost 3 bases, with 11 bases spanning the gap. From germline, CDR1 is SGHTA and CDR2 FQGNSA. The CDR3 spells CASSGPGNYEQYF. CDR3 sequence (DNA): TGTGCCAGCAGCGGTCCGGGGAACTACGAGCAGTACTTC.

CDR3 amino acids: CAWRKQAYEQYF. CDR3 DNA: TGTGCCTGGAGGAAACAGGCCTACGAGCAGTACTTC. J is TRBJ2-7 and V is TRBV30, with D tentatively TRBD1 (5 bases). Germline V gene sequence: CDR1 GTSNPN, CDR2 SVGIG (reference sequence). The CDR3 sequence is 12 residues long. Trimming pared 3 bases from V and 2 bases from J, leaving 8 bases between.

The chain uses TRBV5-1 and TRBJ2-2, with 7 bases aligning to TRBD1. Germline-derived CDR1 and CDR2 are SGHRS and YFSETQ. The CDR3 loop spans 12 amino acids. The ends lost 3 bases at V and 9 bases at J; junction bases unmatched: 2. The CDR3 loop is CASSYRGRELFF. DNA for the CDR3: TGCGCCAGCAGCTACAGGGGTAGGGAGCTGTTTTTT.

The chain joins TRBV21-1 to TRBJ2-7; TRBD2, as called in the table, went unchecked against the DNA. TRBV21-1 is noted as a pseudogene. The CDR3 totals 16 residues. The CDR3 region is CASTTTSGTDSYEQYF. The CDR3 region has the DNA TGTGCCAGCACTACGACTAGCGGGACCGACTCCTACGAGCAGTACTTC.

The chain employs TRBV6-5 and TRBJ2-3; no definite D call. CDR1 MNHEY and CDR2 SVGAGI come from the germline V gene. Trimming shortened V by 4 bases and J by 0 bases, and 14 bases separated the two germline ends. The length of the CDR3 is 16 residues. This chain's CDR3 is CASSLYPEPSTDTQYF. DNA of the CDR3: TGTGCCAGCAGTTTATATCCGGAACCGAGCACAGATACGCAGTATTTT.